One and the same sample provided the 7 T cell receptor beta chains below, sequenced in a study of radiotherapy plus CTLA-4 blockade in lung cancer. Generated by immunoSEQ multiplex PCR, the TCRdb table keeps only in-frame clones and is missing some. The sample lists 45,000 or so clones; 76% were seen once. Material: peripheral blood, obtained from a patient treated with radiotherapy plus ipilimumab. These receptors were taken from a human donor with non-small cell lung cancer who had stable disease on radiotherapy plus ipilimumab.

The chain couples TRBV30 to TRBJ2-2; 7 bases are a match to TRBD1. The V gene's germline CDR1 is GTSNPN and CDR2 SVGIG (reference sequence). Trimming cost V 7 bases and J 4 bases; bases outside gene matches: 6. The CDR3 loop spans 13 amino acids. DNA of the CDR3: TGTGCCTCTAGGGGGCGCAGCACCGGGGAGCTGTTTTTT. Protein sequence: CASRGRSTGELFF.

This clone has more than one count but fewer than ten. J is TRBJ1-5 and V is TRBV4-1; TRBD1 is a possible D gene (5 bases). The CDR3 is made up of 15 amino acids. Trimming removed 0 bases from V and 2 bases from J, with 8 bases in between. Looked up from germline, CDR1 is MGHRA and CDR2 is YSYEKL. In DNA form, the CDR3 reads TGCGCCAGCAGCCAAGAACAGGAGGGCAATCAGCCCCAGCATTTT. Its translation: CASSQEQEGNQPQHF.

The V call is TRBV27, the J call TRBJ2-3, with D possibly matching TRBD1 (6 bases). V lost 7 bases to trimming and J lost 4 bases, with 18 bases between them. CDR1 is MNHEY, CDR2 SMNVEV, per germline (reference sequence). The CDR3 has 15 residues. CDR3: CASTPWGLSADTQYF. The DNA of the CDR3 is TGTGCCAGCACCCCCTGGGGGCTTTCGGCAGATACGCAGTATTTT.

The chain combines TRBV6-6 with TRBJ2-7; D gene ambiguous. Germline-derived CDR1 and CDR2 are MNHNY and SVGAGI (reference sequence). Trimming left V 2 bases short and J 5 bases short, with 7 bases between. The CDR3 sequence is 12 residues long. CDR3 region: CASSYVKNEQYV. CDR3 DNA: TGTGCCAGCAGTTACGTTAAGAACGAGCAGTACGTC.

The chain links TRBV2 to TRBJ2-3; D not certain. Trimming removed 7 bases at V and 1 base at J, with 12 bases between. CDR3 length: 14 amino acids. Germline loops: CDR1 SNHLY, CDR2 FYNNEI. This CDR3 reads CASKVGWGTDTQYF. The CDR3 DNA reads as TGTGCCAGCAAGGTTGGTTGGGGCACAGATACGCAGTATTTT.

The V and J genes are TRBV4-1 and TRBJ2-5; TRBD2 aligns across 8 bases. This CDR3 region has 17 residues. Trimming cost V 0 bases and J 2 bases; bases outside gene matches: 8. Germline-derived CDR1 and CDR2 are MGHRA and YSYEKL. In nucleotides, the CDR3 is TGCGCCAGCAGCCAAGATCCGCGGGGGGCCCAACAAGAGACCCAGTACTTC. It encodes CASSQDPRGAQQETQYF.

In this sample, this clone turned up a few times. This sequence joins TRBV23-1 and TRBJ2-7; TRBD1 might be the D (6 bases). TRBV23-1 counts as an open reading frame of uncertain function. CDR3 length: 14 residues. Deletions cut 9 bases from V and 1 base from J, with 16 bases between. The CDR3 sequence: CARFRQELSYEQYV. CDR3 nucleotides: TGCGCCAGATTCCGACAGGAGCTATCCTACGAGCAGTACGTC.